The T cell receptor (beta chain) under discussion was sequenced for a study of T cells in Graves' hyperthyroidism and ophthalmopathy. Study-level information: It was at initial diagnosis, before any treatment, that peripheral blood was collected.

The germline gives CDR1 SGHVS, CDR2 FQNEAQ. CDR3 length: 12 residues. V shed 10 bases and J shed 5 bases, with 14 bases lying between them. PBMCs came from about 10 ml fresh peripheral blood. This clonotype was detected ten times or more. Its antigen is not known. TCR beta CDR3 regions were amplified from RNA transcripts. Carried out on the TCR CDR3, a first-round RT-PCR used the HTBI primer set. TCRdb re-derived calls from the multiplex PCR reads in MiXCR, one entry per CDR3 protein. The data contain roughly 700,000 distinct CDR3 sequences, about 35% of them singletons. Regarding the study as a whole: In blood, most of the thyroid clonotypes expanded above 0.001 were also present.

The source material was blood. The TCR was taken from a woman aged 40 to 50 with Graves' hyperthyroidism. This chain links TRBV7-8 with TRBJ2-5; TRBD1 is a possible D gene (6 bases). CDR3 amino acids: CAISQGGETQYF. The DNA for the CDR3 is TGTGCCATCTCACAGGGTGGGGAGACCCAGTACTTC. The whole variable domain, filled in from reference TRBV7-8 and TRBJ2-5, reads GAGVSQSPRYKVAKRGQDVALRCDPISGHVSLFWYQQALGQGPEFLTYFQNEAQLDKSGLPSDRFFAERPEGSVSTLKIQRTQQEDSAVYLCAISQGGETQYFGPGTRLLVL.